These T cell receptor beta chains were read from a single sample in a study of T cell changes during pregnancy in multiple sclerosis. The data were produced by immunoSEQ multiplex PCR, yet TCRdb's version contains in-frame clones alone and is incomplete. Here the sample spans around 45,000 clones, about nine tenths being singletons. Sequenced here: CD4+ T cells from peripheral blood mononuclear cells, sampled before pregnancy. These receptors all come from a female donor with multiple sclerosis, enrolled in a pregnancy study. The CDR3 runs from the conserved cysteine through the conserved F or W. A D gene is named only where the DNA matches it firmly.

j_gene,v_gene,d_gene,CDR3aa,CDR3nt
TRBJ1-2,TRBV7-3,-,CASSPIPGVPANYGYTF,TGTGCCAGCAGCCCCATCCCGGGGGTCCCAGCTAACTATGGCTACACCTTC
TRBJ2-1,TRBV6-4,TRBD2,CASSDSGGGPNEQFF,TGTGCCAGCAGTGATTCGGGGGGGGGCCCAAATGAGCAGTTCTTC
TRBJ2-7,TRBV7-2,TRBD1,CASTSTGGGYEQYF,TGTGCCAGCACCTCGACAGGGGGAGGCTACGAGCAGTACTTC
TRBJ1-4,TRBV4-3,-,CASSQDPSATNEKLFF,TGCGCCAGCAGCCAAGATCCTAGTGCAACTAATGAAAAACTGTTTTTT
TRBJ1-2,TRBV6-5,-,CASSLQQARPKGYTF,TGTGCCAGCAGTTTACAACAGGCTAGACCTAAGGGCTACACCTTC
TRBJ1-1,TRBV19,-,CASTPTVLNTEAFF,TGTGCCAGTACTCCGACAGTATTGAACACTGAAGCTTTCTTT
TRBJ2-7,TRBV2,-,CASNGVEGYEQYF,TGTGCCAGCAATGGGGTTGAGGGCTACGAGCAGTACTTC
TRBJ1-1,TRBV28,TRBD1,CAITDRGPGSTEAFF,TGTGCCATCACGGACAGGGGGCCTGGGAGCACTGAAGCTTTCTTT
TRBJ1-1,TRBV19,TRBD1,CASSPAGGSNTEAFF,TGTGCCAGTAGTCCGGCAGGGGGCTCGAACACTGAAGCTTTCTTT
TRBJ2-2,TRBV19,-,CASSNQGIGELFF,TGTGCCAGTAGTAATCAGGGGATAGGGGAGCTGTTTTTT
TRBJ2-1,TRBV12-5,TRBD1,CASGLRQFGDSSYEQFF,TGTGCTAGTGGTTTGCGTCAGTTCGGGGACAGCTCGTATGAGCAGTTCTTC